Following are 6 T cell receptor beta chains from one sample sequenced in a study of blood T cell repertoires in COVID-19. Sequenced by immunoSEQ multiplex PCR; TCRdb stores in-frame clones only, minus some. The sample comprises hundreds of thousands of clones, roughly nine tenths of which are singletons, and around 7.9% rests with the top ten. The specimen was PBMCs or T cells enriched from blood (not recorded which). Receptors were obtained from a woman aged 55-70 years who had recovered from COVID-19.

V and J are TRBV29-1 and TRBJ2-5, with D tentatively TRBD1 (7 bases). CDR3 length equals 12 residues. Trimming shortened V by 2 bases and J by 4 bases, and 8 bases separated the two germline ends. Germline lookup yields CDR1 SQVTM and CDR2 ANQGSEA. The CDR3, as DNA: TGCAGCGTTGAACAGGGGGGAGAGACCCAGTACTTC. It is translated as CSVEQGGETQYF. The full variable domain, with the rest looked up from reference TRBV29-1 and TRBJ2-5, is SAVISQKPSRDICQRGTSLTIQCQVDSQVTMMFWYRQQPGQSLTLIATANQGSEATYESGFVIDKFPISRPNLTFSTLTVSNMSPEDSSIYLCSVEQGGETQYFGPGTRLLVL.

The chain is built from TRBV5-1 and TRBJ2-3; D is unclear. Germline CDR1 SGHRS, CDR2 YFSETQ. The CDR3 sequence is 14 residues long. Deletions cut 4 bases from V and 1 base from J, with 10 bases between. CDR3 amino acids: CASSVDTRTDTQYF. The CDR3 DNA reads as TGCGCCAGCAGCGTAGACACCCGCACAGATACGCAGTATTTT. The whole variable domain, remainder taken from reference TRBV5-1 and TRBJ2-3, is KAGVTQTPRYLIKTRGQQVTLSCSPISGHRSVSWYQQTPGQGLQFLFEYFSETQRNKGNFPGRFSGRQFSNSRSEMNVSTLELGDSALYLCASSVDTRTDTQYFGPGTRLTVL.

The chain links TRBV25-1 to TRBJ1-2; TRBD1 aligns across 10 bases. Trimming cost V 3 bases and J 3 bases; bases outside gene matches: 7. The CDR3 extends over 16 amino acids. The V gene's germline CDR1 is MGHDK and CDR2 SYGVNS. The CDR3 sequence: CASSDYWTGGDYGYTF. The CDR3 region has the DNA TGTGCCAGCAGTGACTACTGGACAGGGGGGGACTATGGCTACACCTTC.

The chain recombines TRBV3-1 (or the pseudogene TRBV3-2) with TRBJ2-5; TRBD2 matches at 9 bases. CDR1 is LGHDT, CDR2 YNNKEL, per germline (reference sequence). Losses at the gene ends were 3 bases for V and 5 bases for J; bases not matched to a gene: 7. The CDR3 is 15 amino acids. CDR3 amino acids: CASSHLLAGAETQYF. The CDR3 DNA sequence: TGTGCCAGCAGCCACTTACTAGCGGGTGCCGAGACCCAGTACTTC.

This sequence joins TRBV27 and TRBJ2-3; 10 positions match TRBD1. This CDR3 is built from 14 residues. Per germline, CDR1 MNHEY and CDR2 SMNVEV (reference sequence). V lost 6 bases and J lost 5; bases outside the gene matches: 5. Written as DNA, the CDR3 is TGTGCCAGCAGACCGGGACAGGGGATAGATACGCAGTATTTT. Amino acid sequence: CASRPGQGIDTQYF.

The chain employs TRBV18 and TRBJ2-7; the match to TRBD2 covers 13 bases. With 3 bases clipped from V and 3 bases from J, the junction kept 5 bases outside the gene matches. The CDR3 consists of 16 residues. Germline-derived CDR1 and CDR2 are KGHSH and LQKENI. CDR3: CASSPPGLAGIYEQYV. In DNA form, the CDR3 reads TGTGCCAGCTCACCTCCGGGACTAGCGGGGATCTACGAGCAGTACGTC.